The clone carrying this T cell receptor beta chain occurred a few times. The antigen remains unidentified. This sample was taken from a study of cytomegalovirus exposure and HLA in healthy donors. Findings of the study overall: Researchers catalogued some 160 TCR beta chains as cytomegalovirus-associated.

Primers: 60 Vbeta forward and 13 Jbeta reverse. Produced via immunoSEQ multiplex PCR; TCRdb's table is partial and in-frame only. Of around 170,000 clones in the sample, roughly 82% were seen once. In germline, CDR1 is SEHNR, CDR2 FQNEAQ (reference sequence). There are 15 residues in the CDR3. V shed 6 bases and J shed 0 bases, with 14 bases lying between them. Healthy bone marrow donors formed the donor group. Sample: PBMCs. The TCR was taken from a woman in her fifties or sixties in good health and CMV-seronegative. This chain connects TRBV7-9 to TRBJ1-1; maybe TRBD1 (5 bases). Here the CDR3 reads CASSPAGTMNTEAFF. In nucleotides, the CDR3 is TGTGCCAGCAGTCCGGCGGGGACCATGAACACTGAAGCTTTCTTT.